This T cell receptor (beta chain) was recorded in a study of CXCR3-negative and CXCR3-positive naive CD8 T cells. The germline gives CDR1 SEHNR, CDR2 FQNEAQ (reference sequence). This CDR3 is built from 15 residues. About this clonotype itself: Its specificity is unknown.

Study findings and constraints: Partially decreased CXCR3 expression was recorded after cryopreservation, and fresh PBMCs were used in most assays. The study found that naive CXCR3-negative and CXCR3-positive cells shared TRBV-TRBJ usage, while memory cells differed.

In preparing the TRB cDNA libraries, 5' RACE with UMI labels was used. After re-calling the 5' RACE reads, TCRdb lists one entry per CDR3 protein, DNA absent. The sample's table shows about 38,000 distinct CDR3 sequences. The receptor's source is a human donor in good health. Some clones in this sample may be carry-over from other donors' samples. The V call is TRBV7-9, the J call TRBJ1-2; absent DNA, TCRdb's TRBD1 call cannot be checked. The material sequenced was memory CD8+ T cells from blood. Here the CDR3 reads CASSFYSPRENGYTF.